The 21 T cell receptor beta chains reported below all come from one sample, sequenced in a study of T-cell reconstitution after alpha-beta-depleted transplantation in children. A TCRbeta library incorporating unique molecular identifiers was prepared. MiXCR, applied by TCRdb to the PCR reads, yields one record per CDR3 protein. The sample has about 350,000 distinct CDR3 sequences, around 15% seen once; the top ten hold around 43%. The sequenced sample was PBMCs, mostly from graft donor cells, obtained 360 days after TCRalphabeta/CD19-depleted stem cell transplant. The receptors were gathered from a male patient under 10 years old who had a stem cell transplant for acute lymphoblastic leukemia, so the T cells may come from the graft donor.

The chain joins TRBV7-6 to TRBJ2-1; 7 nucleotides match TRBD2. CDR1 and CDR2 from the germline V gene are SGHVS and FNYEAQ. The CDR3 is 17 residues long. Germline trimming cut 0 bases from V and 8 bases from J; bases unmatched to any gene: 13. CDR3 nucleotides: TGTGCCAGCAGCTTAGCTAGTGGGAGGGCCTTCGGTGATGAGCAGTTCTTC. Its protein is CASSLASGRAFGDEQFF.

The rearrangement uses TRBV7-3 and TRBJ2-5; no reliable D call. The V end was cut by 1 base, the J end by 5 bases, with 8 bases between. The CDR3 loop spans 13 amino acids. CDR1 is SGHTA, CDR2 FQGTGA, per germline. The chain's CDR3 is CASSLKVGETQYF. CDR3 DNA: TGTGCCAGCAGCTTAAAGGTCGGGGAGACCCAGTACTTC.

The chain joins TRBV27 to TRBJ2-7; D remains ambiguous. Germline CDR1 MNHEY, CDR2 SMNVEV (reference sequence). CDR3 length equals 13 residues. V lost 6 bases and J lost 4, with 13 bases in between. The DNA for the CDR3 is TGTGCCAGCAGCGCCTTAAACGAGTACGAGCAGTACTTC. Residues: CASSALNEYEQYF.

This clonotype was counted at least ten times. The CDR3: CASSQVGGPGFKQFF. For the CDR3, the DNA is TGTGCCAGCAGCCAGGTGGGTGGCCCTGGTTTTAAGCAGTTCTTC. The chain joins TRBV12-3 or TRBV12-4 to TRBJ2-1; no clear D. V was pared by 6 bases and J by 11 bases, with 23 bases between. CDR3 size: 15 residues.

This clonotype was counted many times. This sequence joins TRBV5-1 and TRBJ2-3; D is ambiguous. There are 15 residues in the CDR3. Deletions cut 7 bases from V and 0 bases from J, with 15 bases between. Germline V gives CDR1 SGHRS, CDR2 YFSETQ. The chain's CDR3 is CASSKPAGSTDTQYF. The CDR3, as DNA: TGCGCCAGCTCAAAGCCGGCTGGGAGCACAGATACGCAGTATTTT.

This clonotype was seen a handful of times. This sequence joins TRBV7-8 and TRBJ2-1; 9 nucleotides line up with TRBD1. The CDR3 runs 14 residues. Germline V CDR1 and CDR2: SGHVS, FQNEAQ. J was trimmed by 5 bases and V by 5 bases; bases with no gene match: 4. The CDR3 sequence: CASSTRTGDNEQFF. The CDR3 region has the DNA TGTGCCAGCAGCACCAGGACAGGGGACAATGAGCAGTTCTTC.

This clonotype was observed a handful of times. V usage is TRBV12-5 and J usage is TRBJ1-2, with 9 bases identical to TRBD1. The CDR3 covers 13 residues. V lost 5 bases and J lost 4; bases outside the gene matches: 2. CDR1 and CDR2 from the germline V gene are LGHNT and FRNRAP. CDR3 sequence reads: CASGPTGGYGYTF. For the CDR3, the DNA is TGTGCTAGTGGTCCGACAGGGGGCTATGGCTACACCTTC.

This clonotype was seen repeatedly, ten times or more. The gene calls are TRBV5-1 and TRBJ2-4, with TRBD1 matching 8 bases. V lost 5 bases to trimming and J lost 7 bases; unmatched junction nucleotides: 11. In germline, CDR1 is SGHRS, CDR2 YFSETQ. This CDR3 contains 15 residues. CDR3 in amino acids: CASRATGVRSNIQYF. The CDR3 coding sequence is TGCGCCAGCAGGGCGACAGGGGTGAGGAGCAACATTCAGTACTTC.

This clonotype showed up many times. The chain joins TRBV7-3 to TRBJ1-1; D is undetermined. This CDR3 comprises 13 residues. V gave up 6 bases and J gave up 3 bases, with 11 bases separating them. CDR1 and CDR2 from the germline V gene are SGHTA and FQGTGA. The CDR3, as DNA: TGTGCCAGCAGTCTAGGGCCGTACACTGAAGCTTTCTTT. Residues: CASSLGPYTEAFF.

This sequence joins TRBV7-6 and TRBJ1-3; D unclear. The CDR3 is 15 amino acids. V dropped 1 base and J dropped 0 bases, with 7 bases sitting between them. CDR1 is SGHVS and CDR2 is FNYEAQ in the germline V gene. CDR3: CASSLVSSSGNTIYF. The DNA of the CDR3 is TGTGCCAGCAGCTTAGTTTCGAGCTCTGGAAACACCATATATTTT.

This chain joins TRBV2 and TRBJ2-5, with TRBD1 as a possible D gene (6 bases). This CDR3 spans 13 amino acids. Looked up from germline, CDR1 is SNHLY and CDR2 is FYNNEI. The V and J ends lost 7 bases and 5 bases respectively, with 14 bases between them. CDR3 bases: TGTGCCAGCACAAGGACAGTAGTGGAGACCCAGTACTTC. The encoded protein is CASTRTVVETQYF. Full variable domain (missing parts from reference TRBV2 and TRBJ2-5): EPEVTQTPSHQVTQMGQEVILRCVPISNHLYFYWYRQILGQKVEFLVSFYNNEISEKSEIFDDQFSVERPDGSNFTLKIRSTKLEDSAMYFCASTRTVVETQYFGPGTRLLVL.

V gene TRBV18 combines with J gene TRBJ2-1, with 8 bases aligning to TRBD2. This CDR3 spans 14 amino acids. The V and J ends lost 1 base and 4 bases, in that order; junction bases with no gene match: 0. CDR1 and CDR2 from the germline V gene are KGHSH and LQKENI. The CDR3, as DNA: TGTGCCAGCTCACCACGACTAGCGTACAATGAGCAGTTCTTC. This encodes CASSPRLAYNEQFF.

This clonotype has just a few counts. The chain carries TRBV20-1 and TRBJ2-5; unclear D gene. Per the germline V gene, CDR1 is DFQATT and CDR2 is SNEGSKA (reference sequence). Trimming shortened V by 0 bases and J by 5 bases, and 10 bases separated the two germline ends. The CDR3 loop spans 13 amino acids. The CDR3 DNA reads TGCAGTGCTAGAGAGCCGGCGGTGGAGACCCAGTACTTC. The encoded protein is CSAREPAVETQYF.

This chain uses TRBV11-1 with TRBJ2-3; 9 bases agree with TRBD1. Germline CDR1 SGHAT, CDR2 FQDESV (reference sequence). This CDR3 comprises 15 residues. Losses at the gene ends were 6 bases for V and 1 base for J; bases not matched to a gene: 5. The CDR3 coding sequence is TGTGCCAGCAGGCCCGGGACAGGGCGCACAGATACGCAGTATTTT. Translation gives CASRPGTGRTDTQYF.

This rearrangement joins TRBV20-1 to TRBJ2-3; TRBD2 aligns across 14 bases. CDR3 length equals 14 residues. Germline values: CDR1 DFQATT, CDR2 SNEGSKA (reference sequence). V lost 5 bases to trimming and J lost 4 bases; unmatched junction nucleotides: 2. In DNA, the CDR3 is TGCAGTGCTGGGACTAGCGGGAGCCCAGATACGCAGTATTTT. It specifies CSAGTSGSPDTQYF.

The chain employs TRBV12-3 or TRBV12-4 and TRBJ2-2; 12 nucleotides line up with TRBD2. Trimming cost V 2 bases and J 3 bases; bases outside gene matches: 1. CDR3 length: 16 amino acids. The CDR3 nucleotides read TGTGCCAGCAGTTTAAGACTAGCGGGAGACACCGGGGAGCTGTTTTTT. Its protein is CASSLRLAGDTGELFF.

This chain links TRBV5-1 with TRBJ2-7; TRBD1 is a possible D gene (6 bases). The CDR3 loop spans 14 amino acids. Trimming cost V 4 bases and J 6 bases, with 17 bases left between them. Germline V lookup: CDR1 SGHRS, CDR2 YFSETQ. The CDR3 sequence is CASSPNTGLSEQYF. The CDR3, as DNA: TGCGCCAGCAGCCCTAATACAGGGTTGAGCGAGCAGTACTTC.

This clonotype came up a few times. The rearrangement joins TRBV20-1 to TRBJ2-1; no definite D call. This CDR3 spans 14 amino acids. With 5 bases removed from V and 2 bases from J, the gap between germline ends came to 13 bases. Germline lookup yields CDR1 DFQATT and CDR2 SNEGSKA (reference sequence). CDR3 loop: CSASISPPYNEQFF. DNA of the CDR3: TGCAGTGCTTCAATTTCCCCTCCCTACAATGAGCAGTTCTTC.

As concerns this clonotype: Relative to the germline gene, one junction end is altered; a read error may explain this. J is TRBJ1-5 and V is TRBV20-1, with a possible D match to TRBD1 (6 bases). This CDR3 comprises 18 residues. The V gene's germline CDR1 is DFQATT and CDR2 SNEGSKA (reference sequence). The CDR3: CCARDLGAVGIGNQPQHF. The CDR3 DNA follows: TGCTGTGCTAGAGATCTGGGGGCCGTGGGCATAGGCAATCAGCCCCAGCATTTT.

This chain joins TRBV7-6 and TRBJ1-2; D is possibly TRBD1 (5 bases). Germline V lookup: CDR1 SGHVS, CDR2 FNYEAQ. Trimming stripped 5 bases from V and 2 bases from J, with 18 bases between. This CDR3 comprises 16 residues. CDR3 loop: CASSTGTPEGNYGYTF. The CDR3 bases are TGTGCCAGCAGCACCGGGACCCCGGAGGGGAACTATGGCTACACCTTC.

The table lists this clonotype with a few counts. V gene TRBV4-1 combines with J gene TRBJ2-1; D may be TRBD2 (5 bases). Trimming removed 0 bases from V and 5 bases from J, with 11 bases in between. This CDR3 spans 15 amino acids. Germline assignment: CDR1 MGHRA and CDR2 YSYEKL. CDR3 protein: CASSQDQRINNEQFF. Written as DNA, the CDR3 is TGCGCCAGCAGCCAAGATCAGCGGATAAACAATGAGCAGTTCTTC.